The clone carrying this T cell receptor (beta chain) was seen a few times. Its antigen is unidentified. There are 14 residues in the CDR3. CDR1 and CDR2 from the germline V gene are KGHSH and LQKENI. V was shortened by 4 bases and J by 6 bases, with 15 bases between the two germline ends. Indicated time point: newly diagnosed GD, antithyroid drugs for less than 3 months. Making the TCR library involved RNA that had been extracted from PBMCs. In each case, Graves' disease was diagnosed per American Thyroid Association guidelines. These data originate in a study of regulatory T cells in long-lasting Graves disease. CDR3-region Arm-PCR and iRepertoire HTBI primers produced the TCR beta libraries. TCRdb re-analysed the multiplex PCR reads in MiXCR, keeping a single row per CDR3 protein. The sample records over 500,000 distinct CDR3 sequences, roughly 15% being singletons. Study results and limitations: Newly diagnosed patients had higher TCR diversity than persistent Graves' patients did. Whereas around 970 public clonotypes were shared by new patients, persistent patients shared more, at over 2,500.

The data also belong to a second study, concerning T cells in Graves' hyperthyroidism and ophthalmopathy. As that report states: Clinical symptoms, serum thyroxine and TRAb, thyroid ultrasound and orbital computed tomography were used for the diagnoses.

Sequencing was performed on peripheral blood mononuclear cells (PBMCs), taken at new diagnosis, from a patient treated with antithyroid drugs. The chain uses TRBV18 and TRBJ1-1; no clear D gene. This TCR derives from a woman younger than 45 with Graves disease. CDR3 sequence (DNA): TGTGCCAGCTCACGCGATAGTCCGAGGGCTGAAGCTTTCTTT. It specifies CASSRDSPRAEAFF.